A single sample gave rise to the 4 T cell receptor beta chains below, sequenced in a study of shared clonotypes between healthy human individuals. The table came from immunoSEQ multiplex PCR; TCRdb's copy has only in-frame clones and leaves some out. The data show about a million clones, around 80% seen once. The sequenced sample consisted of memory CD4+ T cells sorted from blood. The subset here: CD45RA-negative fraction. All receptors derive from a man aged 18 to 35 in good health.

The chain has TRBV30 and TRBJ2-1; D remains ambiguous. The germline V and J ends were trimmed by 3 bases and 2 bases, with 11 bases remaining between them. Looked up from germline, CDR1 is GTSNPN and CDR2 is SVGIG (reference sequence). The CDR3 has 14 residues. The CDR3 DNA sequence: TGTGCCTGGAGATCCCTCCCGGCCTACAATGAGCAGTTCTTC. This encodes CAWRSLPAYNEQFF.

This chain links TRBV28 with TRBJ1-2; perhaps TRBD1 as D (6 bases). This CDR3 region has 14 residues. V lost 8 bases, J lost 6 bases, and 19 bases lay in between. Germline values: CDR1 MDHEN, CDR2 SYDVKM. CDR3 protein: CASGTQGAVNGYTF. CDR3 DNA sequence: TGTGCCAGCGGGACACAGGGAGCCGTAAATGGCTACACCTTC.

V gene TRBV29-1 combines with J gene TRBJ2-2, with 16 bases that match TRBD2. This CDR3 is built from 17 residues. Unmatched junction bases numbered 5, after V lost 4 bases and J lost 3 bases. Germline CDR1 SQVTM, CDR2 ANQGSEA. CDR3 in DNA: TGCAGCGTTGCCGGGACTAGCGGGAGGGTGGACACCGGGGAGCTGTTTTTT. Translating it yields CSVAGTSGRVDTGELFF.

The chain employs TRBV9 and TRBJ2-5; weak D call: TRBD1 (5 bases). The CDR3 sequence is 15 residues long. Germline V gene data show CDR1 as SGDLS and CDR2 as YYNGEE. Trimming stripped 0 bases from V and 6 bases from J, with 15 bases between. Here the CDR3 DNA reads TGTGCCAGCAGCGTAGGAACAGGCCAAGAACAGACCCAGTACTTC. It encodes CASSVGTGQEQTQYF.